The rows below give T cell receptor beta chains drawn from one sample of a study of blood T cell repertoires in COVID-19. Assay: immunoSEQ multiplex PCR; the TCRdb copy retains only in-frame clones and omits some. Of about 200,000 clones listed, about 85% are singletons. Sequenced input: peripheral blood. Receptors originate from a man aged 55 to 70 with COVID-19, enrolled during active disease. The CDR3 runs from the conserved cysteine through the conserved F or W. Each record gives: V gene, J gene, clone size, D gene, CDR3 DNA, CDR3 protein. A D gene is named only where the DNA matches it firmly. The size entry is marked missing in some rows and otherwise reads once, few, many or a size class.

>TRBV11-2|TRBJ1-3|.|.
TGTGCCAGCAGCTTAGATTACGGCTCTGGAAACACCATATATTTT
CASSLDYGSGNTIYF
>TRBV11-2|TRBJ1-5|.|.
TGTGCCAGCAGCTTAACTAGGGCAAATCAGCCCCAGCATTTT
CASSLTRANQPQHF
>TRBV2|TRBJ2-1|.|TRBD2
TGTGCCAGGAACCCACCTAGCGGGAGAGGCAATGAGCAGTTCTTC
CARNPPSGRGNEQFF
>TRBV25-1|TRBJ1-2|.|.
TGTGCCAGCAGTACCCCTCAGGGGCATGGCTACACCTTC
CASSTPQGHGYTF
>TRBV6-6|TRBJ1-6|.|.
TGTGCCAGCAGTTACTCGGGGCGGTATAATTCACCCCTCCACTTT
CASSYSGRYNSPLHF
>TRBV28|TRBJ1-1|.|.
TGTGCCAGCCTCCCCGGGGTTAAGAACACTGAAGCTTTCTTT
CASLPGVKNTEAFF
>TRBV7-8|TRBJ1-1|.|.
TGTGCCAGCAGCCCCAGGGGTGGGTTTGGGACTGAAGCTTTCTTT
CASSPRGGFGTEAFF
>TRBV7-2|TRBJ1-2|few|TRBD1
TGTGCCAGCAGCCTAAACGCAATACAGGGGGGAGGCTATGGCTACACCTTC
CASSLNAIQGGGYGYTF
>TRBV7-2|TRBJ2-6|.|TRBD1
TGTGCCAGCAGCTTAGGACAGGGAGCCGGGGCCAACGTCCTGACTTTC
CASSLGQGAGANVLTF
>TRBV7-2|TRBJ1-2|few|.
TGTGCCAGCAGCTTAGGGGGGGGAGTGGGCTATGGCTACACCTTC
CASSLGGGVGYGYTF
>TRBV7-8|TRBJ2-5|once|.
TGTGCCAGCAGCTTAACTAGCCGTGGGGAGACCCAGTACTTC
CASSLTSRGETQYF
>TRBV7-3|TRBJ1-3|.|.
TGTGCCAGCAGCTTGGGGGGAGAGCCCGGAAACACCATATATTTT
CASSLGGEPGNTIYF
>TRBV19|TRBJ1-1|.|TRBD1
TGTGCCAGTAATGACGGGACAGCCATGAACACTGAAGCTTTCTTT
CASNDGTAMNTEAFF
>TRBV5-1|TRBJ2-1|.|TRBD2
TGCGCCAGCAGCTCCGTGACTAGCCCCAATGAGCAGTTCTTC
CASSSVTSPNEQFF
>TRBV5-1|TRBJ2-5|.|.
TGCGCCAGCGGTCCGGGACACCAGCAAGAGACCCAGTACTTC
CASGPGHQQETQYF
>TRBV6-5|TRBJ1-1|few|.
TGTGCCAGCAGGTCCCAGGGGAACACTGAAGCTTTCTTT
CASRSQGNTEAFF
>TRBV7-2|TRBJ1-4|.|TRBD1
TGTGCCAGCAGCTCGGCCGGGACAGGATTGCAGAAACTGTTTTTT
CASSSAGTGLQKLFF